This T cell receptor (beta chain) was sequenced during a study of T cell responses to AZD1222 COVID-19 vaccine (dated by TCRdb to the early 2020s). General notes on the study: AZD1222 recipients with second doses at about 4 weeks or about 12 weeks were pooled, because spike-specific TCR depth and breadth did not differ between schedules. TCR sequencing was performed for 230 to 250 trial participants, of whom about 200 were given two doses of AZD1222 and around 25 were given two doses of MenACWY control vaccine. Trial participants were enrolled by age into subgroups of 18-55, 56-69 and 70-plus years, and roughly 160, 29 and 62 TCR-sequenced participants, respectively, were included in these subgroups.

The sample's time point label, in plain terms: baseline before first vaccination. Samples from vaccinated people were obtained from the UK trials COV001 and COV002, which included a single-blind randomized controlled phase 2/3 trial of AZD1222 (ChAdOx1 nCoV-19) in healthy adults. For TCRbeta chain sequencing, PBMC samples from trial participants were taken at day 0 and at day 28 after the second dose. Relative to germline, V is 5 bases shorter and J is 3 bases shorter, with 4 bases between their ends. CDR3 length: 12 amino acids, cysteine to phenylalanine. Of the read, only the CDR3 DNA is kept; its 36 bases are in frame from base 1. CDR1 and CDR2 were assigned from the germline V gene (reference sequence) as LNHDA and SQIVND. Summary of the overall study and its limitations: Conclusions about previously exposed vaccinees are limited because only 6 or 7 AZD1222 recipients were SARS-CoV-2 seropositive at baseline. In the small 56-69-year group, the increase in depth fell short of significance, most likely because of low power. Participants were mostly white British, with more females than males. The authors suggested clonal diversity may have been underestimated. The vaccine-associated CD4 TCRs covered the entire spike protein, and the dominant responses fell in regions 160-218 and 743-854. Epitopes outside the regions mutated in the B.1.351 and B.1.1.7 variants were reportedly recognized by nearly half of the unique spike-specific TCRs. No day 14 peak-response samples were available, so repertoires were characterized only after the peak T cell response. A significant rise in spike-specific TCR breadth and depth was observed after two AZD1222 doses relative to day 0 and relative to MenACWY recipients.

The CDR3 regions of human TCRbeta chains were analyzed by immunosequencing. The published analysis was carried out like this. TCRs in the repertoires were matched against a reference library of SARS-CoV-2-specific TCRs that had been generated with the MIRA antigen-specificity platform. Breadth was defined as the fraction of unique TCRs that were SARS-CoV-2-associated. Depth was defined as the fraction of total T cells that were SARS-CoV-2-associated. Each spike-specific TCR was assigned to its reactive spike region and to a CD4 or CD8 class using the MIRA data. Log10-transformed breadth and depth values were compared by one-way ANOVA with Sidak's multiple comparisons tests. TCRdb limited this immuneACCESS table to in-frame rearrangements with V and J called. A share of clones is missing; checked studies link under half to unresolved V genes, and the rest is unexplained. That table is the source of V, J and clone size, and D and trimming were worked out from the DNA. The sample contains roughly 100,000 clones, roughly 91% of them found a single time. The ten largest make up under 60% of the sample.

In regard to this clone: What this receptor recognizes is not known. The sample holds no much larger clone one base away, and base qualities are not on file.

The source was peripheral blood, collected on day 0 of AZD1222 vaccination. The chain uses TRBV19 and TRBJ2-2; the D gene lacks a confident call. This receptor was taken from an adult in good health. The nucleotides read TGTGCCAGTAGTTTACACACCGGGGAGCTGTTTTTT. This translates into CASSLHTGELFF.